This TCR beta chain is drawn from a study of graft-versus-host responses after intestinal transplantation. Data came from immunoSEQ multiplex PCR; TCRdb stores just in-frame clones and leaves some out. The data hold approximately 86,000 clones, with 91% observed a single time. CDR1 is MNHEY, CDR2 SVGAGI, per germline. The CDR3 is 14 residues long. V shed 5 bases, J shed 8 bases, and the junction held 10 bases outside the gene matches. As to this clone: Its antigen is currently unknown.

This TCR came from a human donor who received an intestinal transplant. The chain recombines TRBV6-5 with TRBJ1-2; 8 bases match TRBD1. This specimen was unstimulated CD4+ T cells sorted from spleen or lymph node cells, taken before intestinal transplant. The CDR3 sequence: CASSGPGGLGGYTF. CDR3 coding DNA: TGTGCCAGCAGTGGACCAGGGGGCTTGGGAGGCTACACCTTC.